This T cell receptor (beta chain) stems from a study of cytomegalovirus exposure and HLA in healthy donors. In regard to this clone: Antigen specificity is unknown.

Study results and caveats: That first-cohort TCR clusters tended to co-occur in the roughly 130 validation repertoires was found in a later analysis.

The assay was immunoSEQ multiplex PCR, and TCRdb's table has in-frame clones only and misses some. The data show about 140,000 clones, around 85% seen once. V lost 10 bases, J lost 3 bases, and 12 bases stayed unmatched. CDR3 length equals 16 residues. Germline V gene data show CDR1 as LNHDA and CDR2 as SQIVND (reference sequence). The chain recombines TRBV19 with TRBJ1-5; the match to TRBD1 covers 10 bases. The sequence came from a young man in good health and CMV-seronegative. Sequencing input: PBMCs. The CDR3 region has the DNA TGTGCCACCTCCACAATGGGACAGGGGTCCAATCAGCCCCAGCATTTT. This encodes CATSTMGQGSNQPQHF.